The rows below give T cell receptor beta chains drawn from one sample of a study of control samples from healthy donors and cancer patients. Assay used: immunoSEQ multiplex PCR; TCRdb lists only in-frame clones, some missing. The sample comprises 150,000 or so clones, about 90% of which are singletons, and roughly 2.1% rests with the top ten. The sample taken for sequencing was blood. The receptor source for this set is a woman aged 45-65 years in good health. Both conserved end residues are trimmed from each CDR3. The order of the fields is V gene, clone size, D gene, CDR3 protein. D genes are given only for firm matches. The listing skips clone size in some rows; elsewhere it reads once, few, many or a size class.

V gene: TRBV27
clone size: .
D gene: TRBD1
CDR3 protein: ASSLYGTGGGNSPLH

V gene: TRBV28
clone size: .
D gene: TRBD2
CDR3 protein: ASSPLAGGRDTQY

V gene: TRBV29-1
clone size: .
D gene: .
CDR3 protein: SVLTGPYEQY

V gene: TRBV27
clone size: .
D gene: .
CDR3 protein: ARLTPNQPQH

V gene: TRBV5-1
clone size: .
D gene: TRBD1
CDR3 protein: ASSTGTGLNEQY

V gene: TRBV19
clone size: .
D gene: TRBD2
CDR3 protein: ASSIARLAGVGEQF

V gene: TRBV11-1
clone size: few
D gene: .
CDR3 protein: ASSFDEGVTQY

V gene: TRBV6-1
clone size: .
D gene: .
CDR3 protein: ASSEDRRYNSPLH

V gene: TRBV30
clone size: .
D gene: TRBD1
CDR3 protein: ASGQGGNGYT

V gene: TRBV2
clone size: once
D gene: .
CDR3 protein: ASSGQMNTEAF

V gene: TRBV9
clone size: .
D gene: .
CDR3 protein: ASSDGGSLRGEQY

V gene: TRBV7-9
clone size: .
D gene: .
CDR3 protein: ASSTLRGREYEKLF

V gene: TRBV10-3
clone size: once
D gene: .
CDR3 protein: AISAGGNNSPLH

V gene: TRBV5-1
clone size: .
D gene: TRBD1
CDR3 protein: ASSRDRGDTEAF

V gene: TRBV18
clone size: .
D gene: .
CDR3 protein: ASSPMEGAGGYT

V gene: TRBV30
clone size: .
D gene: .
CDR3 protein: AWGQRRADTQY

V gene: TRBV4-2
clone size: .
D gene: .
CDR3 protein: ASSRGRAPPLH

V gene: TRBV5-1
clone size: few
D gene: .
CDR3 protein: ASSPRQTPNSPLH

V gene: TRBV9
clone size: .
D gene: TRBD2
CDR3 protein: ASSPSGAGVLGEQF

V gene: TRBV5-4
clone size: .
D gene: TRBD1
CDR3 protein: ASSNDRAKGSPLH

V gene: TRBV4-1
clone size: .
D gene: .
CDR3 protein: ASSQDRRGSAKNIQY

V gene: TRBV7-8
clone size: once
D gene: .
CDR3 protein: ASSLLTAVEQY

V gene: TRBV5-5
clone size: .
D gene: .
CDR3 protein: ASSSAATLWNSPLH

V gene: TRBV10-2
clone size: .
D gene: .
CDR3 protein: ASREQGDNTEAF

V gene: TRBV19
clone size: .
D gene: .
CDR3 protein: ASSMTDTQY

V gene: TRBV10-1
clone size: .
D gene: .
CDR3 protein: ASSSQAGANVLT

V gene: TRBV4-1
clone size: .
D gene: TRBD2
CDR3 protein: ASSHAGGEQY

V gene: TRBV7-8
clone size: .
D gene: TRBD2
CDR3 protein: ASSPLSGGAPYNEQF

V gene: TRBV7-2
clone size: .
D gene: .
CDR3 protein: ASSLVTEAF